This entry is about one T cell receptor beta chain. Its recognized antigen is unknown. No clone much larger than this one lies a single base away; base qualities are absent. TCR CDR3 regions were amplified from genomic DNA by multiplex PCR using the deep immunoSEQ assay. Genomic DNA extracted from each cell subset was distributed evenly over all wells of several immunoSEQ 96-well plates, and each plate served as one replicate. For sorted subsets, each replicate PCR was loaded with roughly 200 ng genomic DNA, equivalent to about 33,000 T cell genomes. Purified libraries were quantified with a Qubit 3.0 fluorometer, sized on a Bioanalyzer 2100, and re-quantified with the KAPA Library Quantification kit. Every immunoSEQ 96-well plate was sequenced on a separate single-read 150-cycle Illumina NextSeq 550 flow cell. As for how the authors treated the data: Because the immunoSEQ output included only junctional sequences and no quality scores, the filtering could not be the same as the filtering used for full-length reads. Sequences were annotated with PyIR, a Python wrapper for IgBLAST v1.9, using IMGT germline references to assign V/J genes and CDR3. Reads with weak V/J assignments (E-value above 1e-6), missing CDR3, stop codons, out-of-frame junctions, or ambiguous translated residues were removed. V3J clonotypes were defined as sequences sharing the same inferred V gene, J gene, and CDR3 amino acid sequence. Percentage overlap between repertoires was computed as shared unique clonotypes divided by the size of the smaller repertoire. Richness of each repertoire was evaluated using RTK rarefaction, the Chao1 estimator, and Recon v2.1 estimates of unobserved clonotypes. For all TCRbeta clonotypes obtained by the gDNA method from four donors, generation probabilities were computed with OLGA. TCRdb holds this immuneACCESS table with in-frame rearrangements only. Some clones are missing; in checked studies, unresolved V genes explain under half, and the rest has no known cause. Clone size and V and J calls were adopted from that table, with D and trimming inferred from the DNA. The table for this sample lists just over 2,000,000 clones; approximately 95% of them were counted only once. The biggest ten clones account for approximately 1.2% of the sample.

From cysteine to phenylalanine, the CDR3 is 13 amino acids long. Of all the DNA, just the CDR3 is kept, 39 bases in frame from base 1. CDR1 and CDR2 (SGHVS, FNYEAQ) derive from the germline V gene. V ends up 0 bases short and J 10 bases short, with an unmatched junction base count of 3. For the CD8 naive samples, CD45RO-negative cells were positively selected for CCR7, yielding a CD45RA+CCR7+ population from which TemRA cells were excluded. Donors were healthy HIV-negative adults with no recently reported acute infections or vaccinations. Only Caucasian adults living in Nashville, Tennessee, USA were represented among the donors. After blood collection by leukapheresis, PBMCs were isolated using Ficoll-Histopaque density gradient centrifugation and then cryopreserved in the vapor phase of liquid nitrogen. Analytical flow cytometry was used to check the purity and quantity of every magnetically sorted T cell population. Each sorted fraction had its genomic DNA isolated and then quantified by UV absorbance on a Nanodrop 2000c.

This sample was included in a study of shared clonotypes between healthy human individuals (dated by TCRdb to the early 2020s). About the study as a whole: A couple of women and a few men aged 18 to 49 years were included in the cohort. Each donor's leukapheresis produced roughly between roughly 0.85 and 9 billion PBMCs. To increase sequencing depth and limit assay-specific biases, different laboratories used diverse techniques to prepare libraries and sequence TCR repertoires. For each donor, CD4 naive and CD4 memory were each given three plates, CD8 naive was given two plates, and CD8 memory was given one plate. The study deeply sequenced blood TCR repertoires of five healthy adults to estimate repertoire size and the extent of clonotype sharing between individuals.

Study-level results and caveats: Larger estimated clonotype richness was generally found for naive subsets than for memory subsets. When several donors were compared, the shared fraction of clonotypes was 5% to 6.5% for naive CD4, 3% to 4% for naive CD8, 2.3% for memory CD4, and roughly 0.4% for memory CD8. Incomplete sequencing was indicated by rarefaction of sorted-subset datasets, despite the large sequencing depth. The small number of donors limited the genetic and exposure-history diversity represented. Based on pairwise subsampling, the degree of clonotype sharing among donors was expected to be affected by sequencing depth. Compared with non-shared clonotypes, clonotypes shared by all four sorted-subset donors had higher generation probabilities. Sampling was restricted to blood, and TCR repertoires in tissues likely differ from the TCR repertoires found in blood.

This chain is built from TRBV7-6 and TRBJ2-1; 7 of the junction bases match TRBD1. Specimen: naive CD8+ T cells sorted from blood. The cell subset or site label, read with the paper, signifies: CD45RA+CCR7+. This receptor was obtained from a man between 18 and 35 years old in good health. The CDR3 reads CASSLAKTGEQFF. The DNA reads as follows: TGTGCCAGCAGCTTAGCAAAGACAGGGGAGCAGTTCTTC.